A single T cell receptor beta chain is shown here with its context. The entry originates in a study of glioma-infiltrating T cells after dendritic cell vaccination. Across the study: Autologous tumor lysate-pulsed dendritic cell vaccination was given between the early 2000s and the early 2010s.

This CDR3 spans 14 amino acids. Trimming stripped 2 bases from V and 2 bases from J, with 10 bases between. Looked up from germline, CDR1 is SGHRS and CDR2 is YFSETQ. TCRB CDR3 was amplified from 2 ug genomic DNA or less. The PCR used 60 V beta and 13 J beta primers. TCRdb's table, derived via immunoSEQ multiplex PCR, lists solely in-frame clones and lacks some. The sample holds tens of thousands of clones, more than 65% seen once. Isocitrate dehydrogenase mutation was absent in all glioblastoma patients. This sequence originates from a human donor with glioblastoma. The chain employs TRBV5-1 and TRBJ2-5, with D perhaps TRBD1 (6 bases). Sequenced material: blood, taken before dendritic cell vaccination. CDR3 amino acids: CASSLQGDQETQYF. The CDR3 bases are TGCGCCAGCAGCTTACAGGGTGATCAAGAGACCCAGTACTTC.